This is a list of T cell receptor beta chains from one sample in a study of cytomegalovirus exposure and HLA in healthy donors. Produced via immunoSEQ multiplex PCR; TCRdb's table is partial and in-frame only. Of 110,000 to 150,000 clones listed, roughly 79% are singletons. The sequencing input was PBMCs. These receptor sequences come from a woman aged 55 to 70 in good health and CMV-seropositive. Each CDR3 is given without its conserved first and last residue.

TRBV6-1 | ASSEARREEQY
TRBV4-2 | AGSQGWGESSYNEQF
TRBV30 | AWISFSTDTQY
TRBV5-5 | ASSRSAGQGVYEQY
TRBV6-6 | ASSYRDRDGYGYT
TRBV6-1 | ASTRDRGQDTQY
TRBV18 | ASSPPTSGSGSYEQY
TRBV6-6 | ASSWGQMNTEAF
TRBV11-2 | ASSLGAGAGSEQY
TRBV5-6 | ASSLAGWGRQETQY
TRBV27 | ASSPLGTGRNEQF
TRBV7-9 | ASSLGQGYGYT
TRBV7-3 | ASSLLQGEFEGGIYEQY
TRBV4-3 | ASSPRTGSNYGYT
TRBV5-1 | ASSLVGGADGYT
TRBV27 | ASSWTPSNQPQH